Listed below are T cell receptor beta chains from one sample, sequenced in a study of T cells in Graves' hyperthyroidism and ophthalmopathy. One entry per CDR3 protein, called by TCRdb with MiXCR from the multiplex PCR reads. Of hundreds of thousands of distinct CDR3 sequences detected, 13% to 15% appear once; the ten largest clones hold around an eighth. Sequenced: blood. Receptors were obtained from a woman aged 45 to 65 with Graves' ophthalmopathy. Each CDR3 is given with its conserved first and last residue. The D gene is left open where the match is weak. Part of the rows lack a size; the others show once, few, many or a class for expanded clones.

d_gene: .; len: 11; abundance: few; v_gene: TRBV29-1; j_gene: TRBJ2-1; CDR3aa: CSVFGGNEQFF; CDR3nt: TGCAGCGTTTTTGGGGGGAATGAGCAGTTCTTC
d_gene: TRBD1; len: 16; abundance: many; v_gene: TRBV28; j_gene: TRBJ1-3; CDR3aa: CASSLKGQGPRNTIYF; CDR3nt: TGTGCCAGCAGTTTAAAGGGACAGGGGCCAAGAAACACCATATATTTT
d_gene: .; len: 17; abundance: few; v_gene: TRBV20-1; j_gene: TRBJ1-4; CDR3aa: CSARVLGPGETNEKLFF; CDR3nt: TGCAGTGCTAGAGTTCTGGGCCCGGGAGAGACTAATGAAAAACTGTTTTTT
d_gene: .; len: 13; abundance: .; v_gene: TRBV20-1; j_gene: TRBJ1-5; CDR3aa: CSASGGANQPQHF; CDR3nt: TGCAGTGCTAGTGGGGGGGCGAATCAGCCCCAGCATTTT
d_gene: .; len: 15; abundance: few; v_gene: TRBV14; j_gene: TRBJ2-1; CDR3aa: CASSQVGRAGNEQFF; CDR3nt: TGTGCCAGCAGCCAAGTGGGCAGGGCTGGGAATGAGCAGTTCTTC
d_gene: TRBD1; len: 16; abundance: many; v_gene: TRBV20-1; j_gene: TRBJ1-4; CDR3aa: CSARDLYGQDNEKLFF; CDR3nt: TGCAGTGCTAGAGATCTGTACGGACAGGATAATGAAAAACTGTTTTTT
d_gene: .; len: 12; abundance: few; v_gene: TRBV10-3; j_gene: TRBJ2-2; CDR3aa: CAIAGSTGELFF; CDR3nt: TGTGCCATCGCGGGCTCTACCGGGGAGCTGTTTTTT
d_gene: .; len: 16; abundance: .; v_gene: TRBV7-3; j_gene: TRBJ2-2; CDR3aa: CASSLTAGSNTGELFF; CDR3nt: TGTGCCAGCAGCTTAACTGCGGGATCAAACACCGGGGAGCTGTTTTTT
d_gene: TRBD1; len: 19; abundance: many; v_gene: TRBV12-3/TRBV12-4; j_gene: TRBJ1-1; CDR3aa: CASRKRTGKKLDQNTEAFF; CDR3nt: TGTGCCAGCAGAAAACGGACAGGGAAAAAGTTGGACCAGAACACTGAAGCTTTCTTT
d_gene: TRBD2; len: 14; abundance: .; v_gene: TRBV6-2/TRBV6-3; j_gene: TRBJ2-2; CDR3aa: CASSGTRWSGELFF; CDR3nt: TGTGCCAGCAGTGGGACTAGGTGGAGCGGGGAGCTGTTTTTT
d_gene: .; len: 15; abundance: few; v_gene: TRBV19; j_gene: TRBJ1-2; CDR3aa: CASSATTGSNYGYTF; CDR3nt: TGTGCCAGTAGTGCGACAACAGGGTCAAACTATGGCTACACCTTC
d_gene: .; len: 11; abundance: many; v_gene: TRBV10-3; j_gene: TRBJ2-7; CDR3aa: CAISEFYEQYF; CDR3nt: TGTGCCATCAGTGAATTCTACGAGCAGTACTTC
d_gene: TRBD1; len: 16; abundance: few; v_gene: TRBV5-6; j_gene: TRBJ2-1; CDR3aa: CASRRPGQGYYNEQFF; CDR3nt: TGTGCCAGCAGAAGACCGGGACAGGGTTACTACAATGAGCAGTTCTTC
d_gene: .; len: 16; abundance: few; v_gene: TRBV4-2; j_gene: TRBJ1-1; CDR3aa: CASSQELGARNTEAFF; CDR3nt: TGTGCCAGCAGCCAAGAATTGGGGGCTAGGAACACTGAAGCTTTCTTT
d_gene: .; len: 15; abundance: .; v_gene: TRBV28; j_gene: TRBJ1-5; CDR3aa: CASSLRGLPGEPQHF; CDR3nt: TGTGCCAGCAGTTTGAGAGGGCTGCCCGGAGAGCCCCAGCATTTT
d_gene: TRBD2; len: 14; abundance: many; v_gene: TRBV20-1; j_gene: TRBJ2-7; CDR3aa: CSAGKREPSYEQYF; CDR3nt: TGCAGTGCGGGGAAGCGGGAGCCTTCCTACGAGCAGTACTTC
d_gene: TRBD2; len: 16; abundance: many; v_gene: TRBV11-2; j_gene: TRBJ2-3; CDR3aa: CASSFVAGGSTDTQYF; CDR3nt: TGTGCCAGCAGCTTCGTAGCGGGAGGAAGCACAGATACGCAGTATTTT
d_gene: TRBD2; len: 15; abundance: .; v_gene: TRBV4-2; j_gene: TRBJ2-7; CDR3aa: CASSPGEREFDEQYF; CDR3nt: TGTGCCAGCAGCCCAGGAGAGCGGGAGTTCGACGAGCAGTACTTC
d_gene: .; len: 13; abundance: few; v_gene: TRBV19; j_gene: TRBJ1-2; CDR3aa: CASRSDTNYGYTF; CDR3nt: TGTGCCAGTAGATCAGATACTAACTATGGCTACACCTTC
d_gene: .; len: 13; abundance: few; v_gene: TRBV4-3; j_gene: TRBJ2-1; CDR3aa: CASSHRLNNEQFF; CDR3nt: TGCGCCAGCAGTCACAGACTGAACAATGAGCAGTTCTTC
d_gene: .; len: 13; abundance: many; v_gene: TRBV10-3; j_gene: TRBJ2-7; CDR3aa: CAIRGRETYEQYF; CDR3nt: TGTGCCATCAGGGGCAGGGAGACCTACGAGCAGTACTTC
d_gene: .; len: 11; abundance: many; v_gene: TRBV5-8; j_gene: TRBJ1-1; CDR3aa: CASSEPLPAFF; CDR3nt: TGTGCCAGCAGCGAACCTTTGCCTGCTTTCTTT
d_gene: .; len: 13; abundance: many; v_gene: TRBV15; j_gene: TRBJ2-7; CDR3aa: CATSRDRDYEQYF; CDR3nt: TGTGCCACCAGCAGAGATAGAGACTACGAGCAGTACTTC
d_gene: TRBD1; len: 15; abundance: .; v_gene: TRBV7-2; j_gene: TRBJ2-3; CDR3aa: CASSQGTGPTDTQYF; CDR3nt: TGTGCCAGCAGCCAAGGGACAGGGCCCACAGATACGCAGTATTTT
d_gene: TRBD2; len: 16; abundance: many; v_gene: TRBV6-5; j_gene: TRBJ2-5; CDR3aa: CASSYGTSAAQETQYF; CDR3nt: TGTGCCAGCAGTTACGGGACTAGCGCCGCCCAAGAGACCCAGTACTTC
d_gene: .; len: 14; abundance: many; v_gene: TRBV2; j_gene: TRBJ2-3; CDR3aa: CASGSVFRTDTQYF; CDR3nt: TGTGCCAGCGGGTCAGTGTTCCGCACAGATACGCAGTATTTT
d_gene: .; len: 16; abundance: many; v_gene: TRBV27; j_gene: TRBJ2-3; CDR3aa: CASSLSRVSSTDTQYF; CDR3nt: TGTGCCAGCAGCTTAAGCAGGGTATCCAGCACAGATACGCAGTATTTT
d_gene: .; len: 14; abundance: few; v_gene: TRBV12-3/TRBV12-4; j_gene: TRBJ2-1; CDR3aa: CASSSENTYNEQFF; CDR3nt: TGTGCCAGCAGTAGTGAAAATACCTACAATGAGCAGTTCTTC
d_gene: TRBD1; len: 11; abundance: .; v_gene: TRBV10-3; j_gene: TRBJ2-7; CDR3aa: CAVDRDHEQYF; CDR3nt: TGTGCCGTGGACAGGGACCACGAGCAGTACTTC
d_gene: .; len: 13; abundance: .; v_gene: TRBV29-1; j_gene: TRBJ2-5; CDR3aa: CSIEVGAQETQYF; CDR3nt: TGCAGCATTGAAGTGGGAGCCCAAGAGACCCAGTACTTC
d_gene: .; len: 13; abundance: few; v_gene: TRBV24-1; j_gene: TRBJ2-5; CDR3aa: CATSDLLLETQYF; CDR3nt: TGTGCCACCAGTGATTTGCTTTTAGAGACCCAGTACTTC
d_gene: TRBD2; len: 15; abundance: many; v_gene: TRBV5-1; j_gene: TRBJ2-7; CDR3aa: CASSLTAGLTYEQYF; CDR3nt: TGCGCCAGCAGCTTAACAGCGGGACTAACCTACGAGCAGTACTTC
d_gene: TRBD2; len: 15; abundance: many; v_gene: TRBV28; j_gene: TRBJ2-1; CDR3aa: CASSFQLAGRDEQFF; CDR3nt: TGTGCCAGCAGTTTTCAACTAGCGGGGAGGGATGAGCAGTTCTTC
d_gene: TRBD1; len: 15; abundance: .; v_gene: TRBV6-1; j_gene: TRBJ2-5; CDR3aa: CASRDWQGATKTQYF; CDR3nt: TGTGCCAGCAGAGATTGGCAGGGGGCAACAAAGACCCAGTACTTC
d_gene: .; len: 15; abundance: .; v_gene: TRBV28; j_gene: TRBJ1-3; CDR3aa: CASSLLGSSGNTIYF; CDR3nt: TGTGCCAGCAGTTTATTAGGGAGCTCTGGAAACACCATATATTTT
d_gene: TRBD1; len: 15; abundance: few; v_gene: TRBV4-3; j_gene: TRBJ1-4; CDR3aa: CASSQERQGYEKLFF; CDR3nt: TGCGCCAGCAGCCAAGAGAGACAGGGGTACGAAAAACTGTTTTTT
d_gene: .; len: 13; abundance: many; v_gene: TRBV7-2; j_gene: TRBJ1-3; CDR3aa: CASSVQGGNTIYF; CDR3nt: TGTGCCAGCAGCGTCCAGGGTGGAAACACCATATATTTT
d_gene: .; len: 10; abundance: .; v_gene: TRBV6-2/TRBV6-3; j_gene: TRBJ1-5; CDR3aa: CARDTQPQHF; CDR3nt: TGTGCCAGGGACACTCAGCCCCAGCATTTT
d_gene: .; len: 13; abundance: few; v_gene: TRBV7-2; j_gene: TRBJ2-3; CDR3aa: CASSLATGDTQYF; CDR3nt: TGTGCCAGCAGCTTAGCCACGGGAGATACGCAGTATTTT
d_gene: .; len: 13; abundance: few; v_gene: TRBV12-5; j_gene: TRBJ2-1; CDR3aa: CASGLVTGDEQFF; CDR3nt: TGTGCTAGTGGTTTGGTAACGGGGGATGAGCAGTTCTTC
d_gene: .; len: 13; abundance: many; v_gene: TRBV28; j_gene: TRBJ2-1; CDR3aa: CASSLSPYNEQFF; CDR3nt: TGTGCCAGCAGTTTATCCCCCTACAATGAGCAGTTCTTC
d_gene: .; len: 15; abundance: .; v_gene: TRBV2; j_gene: TRBJ2-6; CDR3aa: CASRVLGSGANVLTF; CDR3nt: TGTGCCAGCAGAGTTCTCGGCTCTGGGGCCAACGTCCTGACTTTC
d_gene: .; len: 12; abundance: many; v_gene: TRBV7-6; j_gene: TRBJ2-1; CDR3aa: CASSPLRDEQFF; CDR3nt: TGTGCCAGCAGCCCCTTAAGGGATGAGCAGTTCTTC